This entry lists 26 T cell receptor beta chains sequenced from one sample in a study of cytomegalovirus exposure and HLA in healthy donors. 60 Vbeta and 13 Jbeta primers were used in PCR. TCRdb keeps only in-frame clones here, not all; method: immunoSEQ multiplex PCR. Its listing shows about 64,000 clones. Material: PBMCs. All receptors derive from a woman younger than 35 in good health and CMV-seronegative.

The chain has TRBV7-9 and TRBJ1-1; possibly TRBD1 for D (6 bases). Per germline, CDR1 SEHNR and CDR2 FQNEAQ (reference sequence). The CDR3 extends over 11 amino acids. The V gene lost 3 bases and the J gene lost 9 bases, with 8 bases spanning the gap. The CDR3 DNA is TGTGCCAGCAGCTTCGGGACACAAGCTTTCTTT. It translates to CASSFGTQAFF.

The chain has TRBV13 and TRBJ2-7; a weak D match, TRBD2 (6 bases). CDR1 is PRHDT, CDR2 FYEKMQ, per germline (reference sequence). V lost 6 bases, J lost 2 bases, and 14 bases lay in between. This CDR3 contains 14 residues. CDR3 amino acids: CASSLRLEPYEQYF. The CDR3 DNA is TGTGCCAGCAGTTTAAGACTAGAACCCTACGAGCAGTACTTC.

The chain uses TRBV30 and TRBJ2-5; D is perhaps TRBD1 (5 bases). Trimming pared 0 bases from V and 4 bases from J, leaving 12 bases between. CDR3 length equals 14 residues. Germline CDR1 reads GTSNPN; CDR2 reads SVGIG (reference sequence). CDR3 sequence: CAWSVGRKRETQYF. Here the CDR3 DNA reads TGTGCCTGGAGTGTGGGGCGGAAGAGAGAGACCCAGTACTTC.

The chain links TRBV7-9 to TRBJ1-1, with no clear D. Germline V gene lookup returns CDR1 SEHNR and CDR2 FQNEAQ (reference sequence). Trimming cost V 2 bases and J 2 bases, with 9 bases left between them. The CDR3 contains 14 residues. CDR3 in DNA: TGTGCCAGCAGCTTACGAGATGCAAACACTGAAGCTTTCTTT. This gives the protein CASSLRDANTEAFF.

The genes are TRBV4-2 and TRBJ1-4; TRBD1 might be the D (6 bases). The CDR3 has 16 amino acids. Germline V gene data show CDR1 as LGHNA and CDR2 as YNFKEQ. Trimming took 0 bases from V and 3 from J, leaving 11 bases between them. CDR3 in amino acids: CASSQDRGSPNEKLFF. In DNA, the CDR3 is TGTGCCAGCAGCCAAGATAGGGGGTCACCTAATGAAAAACTGTTTTTT.

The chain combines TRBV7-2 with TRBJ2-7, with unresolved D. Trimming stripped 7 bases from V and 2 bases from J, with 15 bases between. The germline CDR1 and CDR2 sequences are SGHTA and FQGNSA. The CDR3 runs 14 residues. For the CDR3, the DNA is TGTGCCAGCACCCTCCCCGGGTTGGCCTACGAGCAGTACTTC. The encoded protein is CASTLPGLAYEQYF.

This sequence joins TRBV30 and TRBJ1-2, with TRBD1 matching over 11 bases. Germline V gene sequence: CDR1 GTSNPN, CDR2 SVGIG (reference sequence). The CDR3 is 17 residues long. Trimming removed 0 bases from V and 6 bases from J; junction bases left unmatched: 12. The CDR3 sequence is CAWSVARTGGSLHGYTF. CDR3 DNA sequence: TGTGCCTGGAGTGTAGCCAGGACAGGGGGCTCTCTCCATGGCTACACCTTC.

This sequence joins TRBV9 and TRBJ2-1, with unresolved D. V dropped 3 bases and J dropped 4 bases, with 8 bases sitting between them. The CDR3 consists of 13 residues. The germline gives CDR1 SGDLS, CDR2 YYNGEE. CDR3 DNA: TGTGCCAGCAGCGAGAGCGCGTACAATGAGCAGTTCTTC. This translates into CASSESAYNEQFF.

In DNA form, the CDR3 reads TGTGCCTGGACGGAACAGGGAATAAACGAGCAGTACTTC. It specifies CAWTEQGINEQYF. The V gene is TRBV30, the J gene TRBJ2-5, with D possibly TRBD1 on 6 matching bases. The J call could be wrong; TRBJ2-7 is a better fit for the DNA end. There are 13 residues in the CDR3. Germline values: CDR1 GTSNPN, CDR2 SVGIG (reference sequence).

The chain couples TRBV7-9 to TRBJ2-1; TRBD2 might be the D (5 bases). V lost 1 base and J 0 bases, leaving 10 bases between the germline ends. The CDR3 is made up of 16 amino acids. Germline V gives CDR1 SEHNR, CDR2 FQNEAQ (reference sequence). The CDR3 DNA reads TGTGCCAGCAGCTTAGTGTCCGGGGTCTCCTACAATGAGCAGTTCTTC. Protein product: CASSLVSGVSYNEQFF. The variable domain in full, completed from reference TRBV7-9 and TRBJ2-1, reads DTGVSQNPRHKITKRGQNVTFRCDPISEHNRLYWYRQTLGQGPEFLTYFQNEAQLEKSRLLSDRFSAERPKGSFSTLEIQRTEQGDSAMYLCASSLVSGVSYNEQFFGPGTRLTVL.

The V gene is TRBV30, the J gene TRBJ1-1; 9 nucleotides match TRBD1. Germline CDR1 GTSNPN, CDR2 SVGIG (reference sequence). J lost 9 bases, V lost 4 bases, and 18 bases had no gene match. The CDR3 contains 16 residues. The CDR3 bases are TGTGCCTGGATGTCCCTCTTCCGGGACAGGGAGTGGCAAGCTTTCTTT. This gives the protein CAWMSLFRDREWQAFF.

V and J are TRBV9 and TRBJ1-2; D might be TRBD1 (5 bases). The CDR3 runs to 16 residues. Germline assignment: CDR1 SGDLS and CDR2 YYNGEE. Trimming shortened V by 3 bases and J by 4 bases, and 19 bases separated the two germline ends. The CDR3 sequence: CASSAGGRVPFYGYTF. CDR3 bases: TGTGCCAGCAGCGCCGGGGGGAGGGTCCCCTTCTATGGCTACACCTTC.

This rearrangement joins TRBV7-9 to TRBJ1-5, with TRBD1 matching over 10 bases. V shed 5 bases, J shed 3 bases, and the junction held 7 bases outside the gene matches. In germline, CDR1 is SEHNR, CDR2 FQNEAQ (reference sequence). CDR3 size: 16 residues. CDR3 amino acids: CASSLGQGGINQPQHF. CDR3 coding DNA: TGTGCCAGCAGCCTCGGACAGGGGGGAATCAATCAGCCCCAGCATTTT. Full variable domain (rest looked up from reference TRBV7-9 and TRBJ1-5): DTGVSQNPRHKITKRGQNVTFRCDPISEHNRLYWYRQTLGQGPEFLTYFQNEAQLEKSRLLSDRFSAERPKGSFSTLEIQRTEQGDSAMYLCASSLGQGGINQPQHFGDGTRLSIL.

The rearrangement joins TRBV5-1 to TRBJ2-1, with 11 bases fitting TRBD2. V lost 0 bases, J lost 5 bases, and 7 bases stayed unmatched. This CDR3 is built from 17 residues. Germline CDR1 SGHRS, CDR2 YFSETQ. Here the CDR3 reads CASSLVSLAGGHNEQFF. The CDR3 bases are TGCGCCAGCAGCTTGGTATCCCTAGCGGGGGGCCACAATGAGCAGTTCTTC.

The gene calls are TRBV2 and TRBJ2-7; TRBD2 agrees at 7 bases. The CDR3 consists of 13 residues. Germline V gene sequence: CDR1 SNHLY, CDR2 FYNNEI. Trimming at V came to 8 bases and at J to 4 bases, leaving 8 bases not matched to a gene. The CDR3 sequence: CASSGGGGYEQYF. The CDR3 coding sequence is TGTGCCAGCTCGGGGGGAGGAGGGTACGAGCAGTACTTC.

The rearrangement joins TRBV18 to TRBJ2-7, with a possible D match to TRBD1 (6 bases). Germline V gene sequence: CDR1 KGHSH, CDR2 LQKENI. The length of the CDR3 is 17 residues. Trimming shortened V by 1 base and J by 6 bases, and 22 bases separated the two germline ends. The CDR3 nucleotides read TGTGCCAGCTCACCACTCGACAGGTTCGTTCCCCGCGGCGAGCAGTACTTC. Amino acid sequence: CASSPLDRFVPRGEQYF.

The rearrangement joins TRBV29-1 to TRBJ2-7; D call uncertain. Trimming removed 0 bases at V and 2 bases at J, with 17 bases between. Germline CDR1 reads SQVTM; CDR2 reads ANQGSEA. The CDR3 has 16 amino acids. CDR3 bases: TGCAGCGTTGAAGAAGAAGGATTGGGCAGCACCTACGAGCAGTACTTC. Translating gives CSVEEEGLGSTYEQYF.

CDR3 loop: CASSLRSEFNYGYTF. The CDR3 DNA reads TGTGCCAGCAGCTTGAGATCGGAGTTTAACTATGGCTACACCTTC. This chain connects TRBV5-6 to TRBJ1-2, with D uncertain. CDR1 and CDR2 from the germline V gene are SGHDT and YYEEEE. Trimming removed 1 base at V and 1 base at J, with 11 bases between. The CDR3 length is 15 residues.

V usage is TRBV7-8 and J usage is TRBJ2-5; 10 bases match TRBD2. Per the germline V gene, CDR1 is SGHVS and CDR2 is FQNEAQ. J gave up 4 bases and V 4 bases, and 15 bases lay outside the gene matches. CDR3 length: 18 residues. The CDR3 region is CASSSKVLAGVGGETQYF. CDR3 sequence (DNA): TGTGCCAGCAGCTCCAAGGTGCTAGCGGGGGTTGGGGGAGAGACCCAGTACTTC.

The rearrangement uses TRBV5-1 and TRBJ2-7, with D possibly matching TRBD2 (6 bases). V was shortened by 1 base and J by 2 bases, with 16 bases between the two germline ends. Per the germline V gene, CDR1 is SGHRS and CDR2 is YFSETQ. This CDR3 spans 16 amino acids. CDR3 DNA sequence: TGCGCCAGCAGCTTGACCCCGGGGGAGCGGCCCTACGAGCAGTACTTC. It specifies CASSLTPGERPYEQYF.

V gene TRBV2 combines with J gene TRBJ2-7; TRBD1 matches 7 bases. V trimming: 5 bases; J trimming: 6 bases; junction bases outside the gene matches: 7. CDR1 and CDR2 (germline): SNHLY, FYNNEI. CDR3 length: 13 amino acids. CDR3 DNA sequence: TGTGCCAGCAGTATAGAACAGGGGACCGAGCAGTACTTC. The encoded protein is CASSIEQGTEQYF.

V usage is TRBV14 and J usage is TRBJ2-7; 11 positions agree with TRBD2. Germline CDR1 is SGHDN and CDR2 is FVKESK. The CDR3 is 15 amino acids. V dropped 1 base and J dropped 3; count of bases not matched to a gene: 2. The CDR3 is CASSQGLAGGYEQYF. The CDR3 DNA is TGTGCCAGCAGCCAAGGGCTAGCGGGGGGCTACGAGCAGTACTTC.

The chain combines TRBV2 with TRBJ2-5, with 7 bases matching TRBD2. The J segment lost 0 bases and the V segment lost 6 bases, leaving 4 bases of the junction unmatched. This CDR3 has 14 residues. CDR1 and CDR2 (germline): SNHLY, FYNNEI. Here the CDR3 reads CASSGGTYQETQYF. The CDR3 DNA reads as TGTGCCAGCAGCGGGGGGACGTACCAAGAGACCCAGTACTTC. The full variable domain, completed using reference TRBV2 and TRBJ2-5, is EPEVTQTPSHQVTQMGQEVILRCVPISNHLYFYWYRQILGQKVEFLVSFYNNEISEKSEIFDDQFSVERPDGSNFTLKIRSTKLEDSAMYFCASSGGTYQETQYFGPGTRLLVL.

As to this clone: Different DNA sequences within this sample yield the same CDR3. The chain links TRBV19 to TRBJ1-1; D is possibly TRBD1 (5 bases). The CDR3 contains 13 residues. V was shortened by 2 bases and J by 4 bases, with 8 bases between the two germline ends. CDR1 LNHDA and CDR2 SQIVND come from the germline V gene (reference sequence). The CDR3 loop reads CASSINGGTEAFF. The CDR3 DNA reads TGTGCCAGTAGTATAAACGGGGGCACTGAAGCTTTCTTT.

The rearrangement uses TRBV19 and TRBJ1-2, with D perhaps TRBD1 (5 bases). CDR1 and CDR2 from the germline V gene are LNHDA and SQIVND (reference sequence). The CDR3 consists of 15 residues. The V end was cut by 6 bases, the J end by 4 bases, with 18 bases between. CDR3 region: CASSFAGGSSYGYTF. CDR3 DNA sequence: TGTGCCAGTAGCTTCGCGGGGGGATCTAGCTATGGCTACACCTTC.

The CDR3 protein is CASPESIPLGYTF. CDR3 sequence (DNA): TGTGCCAGCCCTGAAAGCATTCCTTTGGGCTACACCTTC. V is TRBV21-1 and J is TRBJ1-2. TRBV21-1 is classified as a pseudogene. There are 13 residues in the CDR3.